This entry lists 22 T cell receptor beta chains sequenced from one sample in a study of beta chain features in type 1 diabetes. These TCRs are of unknown antigen specificity. The entirety of the isolated RNA underwent reverse transcription, so expressed TCRB transcripts were sequenced. The table came from immunoSEQ multiplex PCR; TCRdb's copy has only in-frame clones and leaves some out. The sample lists roughly 400,000 clones, around 10% seen once, with around 0.66% in the top ten. Study-wide results and caveats: Moderate but significant shortening of TCRB CDR3s was recorded in all four CD4+ subsets from Type 1 diabetes patients.

The sequenced sample consisted of central memory CD4+ T cells from blood. The receptor source for this set is a man younger than 45 with type 1 diabetes.

This clone was recorded a few times. V usage is TRBV5-1 and J usage is TRBJ1-3; D ambiguous. V lost 4 bases to trimming and J lost 0 bases, with 14 bases between them. The germline V gene encodes CDR1 SGHRS and CDR2 YFSETQ. The CDR3 runs 16 residues. The CDR3 sequence: CASSPASSGSGNTIYF. The CDR3, as DNA: TGCGCCAGCAGCCCTGCCTCGTCGGGCTCTGGAAACACCATATATTTT.

The chain couples TRBV2 to TRBJ2-3, with a weak D call TRBD1 (5 bases). Per germline, CDR1 SNHLY and CDR2 FYNNEI. V gave up 10 bases and J gave up 2 bases, with 19 bases separating them. This CDR3 contains 15 residues. DNA for the CDR3: TGTGCCACTTCGCCGCCTAGGGGTGTCACAGATACGCAGTATTTT. Residues: CATSPPRGVTDTQYF.

This clone came up a few times. The chain has TRBV6-1 and TRBJ2-3; no clear D gene. V was shortened by 5 bases and J by 4 bases, with 7 bases between the two germline ends. CDR3 length equals 12 residues. Germline CDR1 and CDR2: MNHNS and SASEGT. CDR3 region: CASSTEADTQYF. CDR3 coding DNA: TGTGCCAGCAGTACCGAGGCAGATACGCAGTATTTT.

V gene TRBV28 combines with J gene TRBJ2-5, with unresolved D. From germline, CDR1 is MDHEN and CDR2 SYDVKM. V lost 3 bases, J lost 5 bases, and 10 bases lay in between. CDR3 size: 13 residues. The CDR3 region has the DNA TGTGCCAGCAGTTTCGGTGGTCGCGAGACCCAGTACTTC. Amino acids: CASSFGGRETQYF.

This clone was seen a few times. This chain links TRBV5-1 with TRBJ2-5; 7 positions agree with TRBD2. This CDR3 contains 16 residues. The junction had 14 bases not matched to a gene; V was cut back by 4 bases and J by 5 bases. CDR1 and CDR2 from the germline V gene are SGHRS and YFSETQ. The CDR3 DNA reads TGCGCCAGCAGCCTCGGGACTACTACTTCAAGGGAGACCCAGTACTTC. It codes for CASSLGTTTSRETQYF.

This clone was counted only a few times. The genes are TRBV15 and TRBJ2-1; the match to TRBD2 covers 10 bases. Germline values: CDR1 LNHNV, CDR2 YYDKDF (reference sequence). The CDR3 has 16 residues. The V segment lost 5 bases and the J segment 6 bases; nucleotides outside the gene matches: 10. CDR3 loop: CATSVKLAGVSNEQFF. DNA of the CDR3: TGTGCCACCAGCGTTAAGCTAGCGGGAGTATCCAATGAGCAGTTCTTC.

At least ten counts were recorded for this clone. This chain connects TRBV28 to TRBJ2-7, with D unclear. Germline V gene sequence: CDR1 MDHEN, CDR2 SYDVKM. The germline V and J ends were trimmed by 7 bases and 4 bases, with 11 bases remaining between them. This CDR3 spans 12 amino acids. CDR3 sequence reads: CASTIDSYEQYF. In DNA, the CDR3 is TGTGCCAGCACTATTGACTCTTACGAGCAGTACTTC. Together with reference TRBV28 and TRBJ2-7, the CDR3 gives the full variable domain: DVKVTQSSRYLVKRTGEKVFLECVQDMDHENMFWYRQDPGLGLRLIYFSYDVKMKEKGDIPEGYSVSREKKERFSLILESASTNQTSMYLCASTIDSYEQYFGPGTRLTVT.

V is TRBV5-1 and J is TRBJ2-2; 9 nucleotides line up with TRBD1. The trim removed 3 bases at V and 5 bases at J, leaving 8 bases unmatched. Germline V gene lookup returns CDR1 SGHRS and CDR2 YFSETQ. The CDR3 totals 16 residues. The CDR3 DNA follows: TGCGCCAGCAGCTCTACCCGGGACAGGGCTACCGGGGAGCTGTTTTTT. It specifies CASSSTRDRATGELFF.

The chain is built from TRBV27 and TRBJ2-6; D gene ambiguous. The germline gives CDR1 MNHEY, CDR2 SMNVEV (reference sequence). The V gene lost 7 bases and the J gene lost 0 bases, with 19 bases spanning the gap. This CDR3 is 18 amino acids long. The CDR3 DNA follows: TGTGCCAGCACCGCTCTGGCCGGATTTAGCTCTGGGGCCAACGTCCTGACTTTC. Residues: CASTALAGFSSGANVLTF.

The rearrangement uses TRBV7-2 and TRBJ2-3, with TRBD2 matching over 8 bases. Germline V CDR1 and CDR2: SGHTA, FQGNSA. The CDR3 is 17 residues long. J was trimmed by 0 bases and V by 7 bases; bases with no gene match: 12. CDR3 nucleotide sequence: TGTGCCAGCACTTCGAGGCTAGCGGGTACTAGCACAGATACGCAGTATTTT. Its translation: CASTSRLAGTSTDTQYF.

This clone was detected once. The rearrangement joins TRBV5-1 to TRBJ1-5; 12 nucleotides align to TRBD1. Germline values: CDR1 SGHRS, CDR2 YFSETQ. The trim removed 5 bases at V and 6 bases at J, leaving 6 bases unmatched. CDR3 length: 15 amino acids. The CDR3 coding sequence is TGCGCCAGCAGGATCGGGACAGGGGGCAGTCAGCCCCAGCATTTT. Its protein product is CASRIGTGGSQPQHF.

This clone was found a few times. This chain links TRBV7-9 with TRBJ2-5, with a tentative D call TRBD1 (5 bases). Per germline, CDR1 SEHNR and CDR2 FQNEAQ (reference sequence). Trimming pared 3 bases from V and 3 bases from J, leaving 11 bases between. The CDR3 spans 14 residues. The CDR3 DNA reads TGTGCCAGCAGCTTCCGCGACAGTGAAGAGACCCAGTACTTC. This translates into CASSFRDSEETQYF.

The chain carries TRBV19 and TRBJ1-1; 7 bases align to TRBD1. Germline CDR1 LNHDA, CDR2 SQIVND (reference sequence). The CDR3 consists of 14 residues. Unmatched junction bases numbered 9, after V lost 6 bases and J lost 5 bases. Here the CDR3 reads CASSNRGRGTEAFF. CDR3 sequence (DNA): TGTGCCAGTAGCAACAGGGGTAGAGGAACTGAAGCTTTCTTT.

The genes are TRBV5-1 and TRBJ2-1, with 7 bases fitting TRBD2. The germline CDR1 and CDR2 sequences are SGHRS and YFSETQ. The CDR3 loop spans 15 amino acids. Losses at the gene ends were 0 bases for V and 2 bases for J; bases not matched to a gene: 2. The CDR3 spells CASSLGAGAYNEQFF. The CDR3 nucleotides read TGCGCCAGCAGCTTGGGGGCGGGAGCCTACAATGAGCAGTTCTTC.

This chain connects TRBV4-2 to TRBJ2-7; 8 bases map to TRBD2. The CDR3 runs to 15 residues. CDR1 is LGHNA, CDR2 YNFKEQ, per germline. V shed 1 base and J 5 bases; nucleotides not matched to a gene: 7. The CDR3 nucleotides are TGTGCCAGCAGCCAAGGTCCGGGAGGGGTCGACGAGCAGTACTTC. Translating it yields CASSQGPGGVDEQYF.

DNA of the CDR3: TGTGCCAGCAGCTTTTCCCGGACTGAAGCTTTCTTT. Protein product: CASSFSRTEAFF. This chain joins TRBV7-6 and TRBJ1-1; D not certain. This CDR3 region has 12 residues. The V and J ends lost 3 bases and 5 bases respectively, with 7 bases between them. CDR1 is SGHVS and CDR2 is FNYEAQ in the germline V gene.

This clone has only a few counts. This chain links TRBV27 with TRBJ1-3; the D is unclear. Per germline, CDR1 MNHEY and CDR2 SMNVEV (reference sequence). This CDR3 has 17 amino acids. The V end lost 0 bases, the J end lost 2 bases, and 14 bases lay between the germline ends. Written as DNA, the CDR3 is TGTGCCAGCAGTTTATCCGCCGGGAGGCTCACTGGAAACACCATATATTTT. Translation gives CASSLSAGRLTGNTIYF.

CDR3 amino acids: CASSLGSEAFF. The DNA of the CDR3 is TGTGCCAGCAGCCTTGGGTCTGAAGCTTTCTTT. This chain connects TRBV6-6 to TRBJ1-1; no clear D gene. CDR3 length: 11 residues. The V gene's germline CDR1 is MNHNY and CDR2 SVGAGI (reference sequence). V lost 6 bases and J 6 bases, leaving 8 bases between the germline ends.

This clone was counted a few times. The gene calls are TRBV28 and TRBJ2-7; 8 nucleotides match TRBD1. Losses at the gene ends were 5 bases for V and 2 bases for J; bases not matched to a gene: 8. The CDR3 is 15 amino acids. Germline V gene data show CDR1 as MDHEN and CDR2 as SYDVKM. CDR3 DNA: TGTGCCAGCAGTGTCCCCCCGGGACAGGCCTACGAGCAGTACTTC. This gives the protein CASSVPPGQAYEQYF.

A few counts support this clone. The CDR3 is CASNTRASGTYEQYF. CDR3 DNA: TGTGCCAGCAACACTCGGGCTAGCGGAACCTACGAGCAGTACTTC. V gene TRBV27 combines with J gene TRBJ2-7; 7 bases are shared with TRBD2. Germline V gene data show CDR1 as MNHEY and CDR2 as SMNVEV (reference sequence). The CDR3 is 15 residues long. Unmatched junction bases numbered 11, after V lost 7 bases and J lost 2 bases.

In its sample, this clone was seen a few times. The junction does not match germline at one end; this may be a read error. The genes are TRBV7-7 and TRBJ2-1; 10 bases agree with TRBD2. Germline CDR1 reads SSHAT; CDR2 reads FNYEAQ (reference sequence). The CDR3 sequence is 16 residues long. CDR3 protein: CASSLGGASGSDEQFF. DNA of the CDR3: TGTGCTAGCAGCTTAGGGGGGGCTAGCGGGAGCGACGAGCAGTTCTTC.

Concerning this clone: Distinct nucleotide sequences in the sample also encode this CDR3. The V and J genes are TRBV9 and TRBJ2-5, with D unclear. V lost 0 bases and J 5 bases, leaving 5 bases between the germline ends. From germline, CDR1 is SGDLS and CDR2 YYNGEE. This CDR3 is built from 12 residues. The CDR3 region is CASSVAQETQYF. The CDR3 DNA reads as TGTGCCAGCAGCGTAGCTCAGGAGACCCAGTACTTC.